These 9 T cell receptor beta chains were all obtained from the same sample, sequenced in a study of stem cell transplantation in POMP-related autoinflammatory disease. Sequencing used immunoSEQ multiplex PCR; TCRdb keeps in-frame clones, though not all of them. The data show 25,000 to 30,000 clones, with roughly four fifths seen just once and around 2.5% held by the top ten. The material was CD4+ T cells from PBMCs, obtained before stem cell transplantation. The receptor set was obtained from a human donor with POMP-related autoinflammation and immune dysregulation (PRAID).

About this clone: Germline is not matched at one junction end, which may reflect a read error. This chain connects TRBV11-2 to TRBJ2-4; maybe TRBD1 (6 bases). CDR3 length: 13 residues. Germline V gene data show CDR1 as SGHAT and CDR2 as FQNNGV. CDR3 region: CASSPGVTGHQHF. The DNA for the CDR3 is TGTGCCAGCAGTCCAGGGGTCACGGGACACCAACACTTC.

The chain joins TRBV19 to TRBJ1-5; D remains ambiguous. This CDR3 comprises 14 residues. Germline CDR1 LNHDA, CDR2 SQIVND (reference sequence). Trimming removed 5 bases from V and 0 bases from J, with 8 bases in between. CDR3 region: CASSVTYSNQPQHF. The CDR3, as DNA: TGTGCCAGTAGTGTAACCTATAGCAATCAGCCCCAGCATTTT.

This chain connects TRBV30 to TRBJ2-7; D remains ambiguous. Germline V lookup: CDR1 GTSNPN, CDR2 SVGIG (reference sequence). The CDR3 has 12 residues. V was shortened by 3 bases and J by 9 bases, with 15 bases between the two germline ends. The CDR3 DNA is TGTGCCTGGAGCCCAGTTACTCTGAGGCAGTACTTC. This gives the protein CAWSPVTLRQYF. The full variable domain, its missing parts supplied by reference TRBV30 and TRBJ2-7, is SQTIHQWPATLVQPVGSPLSLECTVEGTSNPNLYWYRQAAGRGLQLLFYSVGIGQISSEVPQNLSASRPQDRQFILSSKKLLLSDSGFYLCAWSPVTLRQYFGPGTRLTVT.

V is TRBV30 and J is TRBJ1-3; 7 nucleotides agree with TRBD1. This CDR3 has 14 amino acids. Germline trimming cut 2 bases from V and 0 bases from J; bases unmatched to any gene: 1. The germline CDR1 and CDR2 sequences are GTSNPN and SVGIG (reference sequence). The CDR3 spells CAWSRDSSGNTIYF. DNA for the CDR3: TGTGCCTGGAGTCGGGACAGCTCTGGAAACACCATATATTTT.

The chain couples TRBV10-3 to TRBJ2-1, with 12 bases matching TRBD2. Germline CDR1 is ENHRY and CDR2 is SYGVKD. Germline trimming cut 7 bases from V and 0 bases from J; bases unmatched to any gene: 7. The CDR3 spans 17 residues. CDR3 sequence reads: CAITGLAGTSSYNEQFF. In nucleotides, the CDR3 is TGTGCCATCACGGGACTAGCGGGCACGAGCTCCTACAATGAGCAGTTCTTC.

This chain joins TRBV28 and TRBJ1-5; 12 bases align to TRBD1. The CDR3 is 16 residues long. Germline V gene data show CDR1 as MDHEN and CDR2 as SYDVKM. After removal of 7 bases from V and 6 bases from J, the junction contained 10 bases not matched to a gene. CDR3 in DNA: TGTGCCAGCAAGGGGACAGGGGGCGATCCAGGTCAGCCCCAGCATTTT. Translating it yields CASKGTGGDPGQPQHF.

V gene TRBV6-1 combines with J gene TRBJ2-2, with 8 bases aligning to TRBD2. Germline assignment: CDR1 MNHNS and CDR2 SASEGT. Trimming cost V 6 bases and J 9 bases; bases outside gene matches: 12. The CDR3 sequence is 15 residues long. The CDR3 loop is CASRTTGGGYRELFF. DNA for the CDR3: TGTGCCAGCAGGACTACCGGGGGGGGCTATCGGGAGCTGTTTTTT.

DNA for the CDR3: TGTGCCAGCAGTTTATTAGCGGGGGTAGCCAAAAACATTCAGTACTTC. Amino acids: CASSLLAGVAKNIQYF. The V and J genes are TRBV27 and TRBJ2-4; 9 positions agree with TRBD2. V dropped 1 base and J dropped 0; count of bases not matched to a gene: 1. The CDR3 sequence is 16 residues long. Germline V gene lookup returns CDR1 MNHEY and CDR2 SMNVEV (reference sequence).

The V gene is TRBV5-6, the J gene TRBJ2-7, with 14 bases lining up with TRBD2. The CDR3 runs 17 residues. Germline V gene sequence: CDR1 SGHDT, CDR2 YYEEEE. Unmatched junction bases numbered 3, after V lost 0 bases and J lost 1 base. CDR3: CASSLGGLAGGSYEQYF. CDR3 nucleotides: TGTGCCAGCAGCTTGGGCGGACTAGCGGGGGGATCCTACGAGCAGTACTTC.